These 30 T cell receptor beta chains were sequenced from one sample in a study of molecular identifiers for immune sequencing clone quantification. TCRdb processed the PCR reads anew with MiXCR; each CDR3 protein has one entry. The sample yields 55,000 to 75,000 distinct CDR3 sequences, 18% seen once. Sample: naive CD8+ T cells from blood, with Jurkat cell RNA spiked in. Subset here: FACS-sorted CD8+CD4-CCR7+CD45RA+ naive T cells. The receptors here all came from a human donor in good health. Some libraries in this study had Jurkat cell RNA spiked in.

In this sample, this clonotype turned up many times. The rearrangement joins TRBV5-1 to TRBJ2-7, with D perhaps matching TRBD1 or TRBD2 (5 bases each). V was trimmed by 0 bases and J by 6 bases, leaving 19 bases between them. The V gene's germline CDR1 is SGHRS and CDR2 YFSETQ. The CDR3 extends over 16 amino acids. For the CDR3, the DNA is TGCGCCAGCAGCTTGGCCTCGGGACCAGGTCGAGGCGAGCAGTACTTC. Its translation: CASSLASGPGRGEQYF.

The J gene is TRBJ1-5, the V gene TRBV12-3 or TRBV12-4; the D is unclear. V lost 5 bases to trimming and J lost 6 bases, with 17 bases between them. This CDR3 is built from 15 residues. CDR3 sequence: CASSPPNDGIQPQHF. The DNA of the CDR3 is TGTGCCAGCAGTCCCCCAAACGACGGGATTCAGCCCCAGCATTTT.

This clonotype was recorded at least ten times. The chain has TRBV28 and TRBJ2-7, with TRBD1 matching over 7 bases. This CDR3 has 14 amino acids. Germline V gene lookup returns CDR1 MDHEN and CDR2 SYDVKM. V gave up 7 bases and J gave up 1 base; unmatched junction bases: 7. The CDR3 sequence is CASTPTGLSYEQYF. The CDR3, as DNA: TGTGCCAGCACCCCGACAGGGCTATCCTACGAGCAGTACTTC.

This clonotype turned up a few times. This could be a read error, since a much larger clone is one nucleotide away. This chain connects TRBV13 to TRBJ2-2, with TRBD2 as a possible D gene (5 bases). The CDR3 extends over 16 amino acids. In germline, CDR1 is PRHDT, CDR2 FYEKMQ (reference sequence). The CDR3 loop reads CASSFLGGANTGELVF. DNA for the CDR3: TGTGCCAGCAGCTTTTTAGGCGGCGCGAACACCGGGGAGCTGGTTTTT.

The chain links TRBV7-9 to TRBJ2-1, with 10 bases that match TRBD2. Germline V CDR1 and CDR2: SEHNR, FQNEAQ (reference sequence). Trimming removed 4 bases from V and 9 bases from J; junction bases left unmatched: 9. This CDR3 has 15 residues. CDR3 sequence: CASSSLPGTSVEQFF. CDR3 nucleotides: TGTGCCAGCAGCTCACTTCCCGGGACTAGCGTTGAGCAGTTCTTC.

This clonotype was observed at least ten times. The J gene is TRBJ2-2, the V gene TRBV20-1; D call uncertain. Trimming pared 0 bases from V and 0 bases from J, leaving 11 bases between. This CDR3 comprises 16 residues. Germline CDR1 reads DFQATT; CDR2 reads SNEGSKA (reference sequence). For the CDR3, the DNA is TGCAGTGCTAGAGATGAAGGATTCACGAACACCGGGGAGCTGTTTTTT. Encoded protein: CSARDEGFTNTGELFF.

Details on this clonotype: This may arise from a read error, as a much more abundant clone is one base away. The chain carries TRBV5-1 and TRBJ2-5, with D perhaps matching TRBD2 (5 bases). The CDR3 consists of 17 residues. Germline loops: CDR1 SGHRS, CDR2 YFSETQ. The V end lost 3 bases, the J end lost 3 bases, and 21 bases lay between the germline ends. The CDR3 DNA reads TGCGCCAGCAGCTCAGCGGAGGTTCTCGACCCCAAAGAGACCCAGTACTTC. Amino acid sequence: CASSSAEVLDPKETQYF.

With regard to this clonotype: A much larger clone differs by one base, so this may be a read error. The V and J genes are TRBV7-9 and TRBJ1-5; possible D gene TRBD1, 6 bases. The CDR3 totals 16 residues. Trimming removed 5 bases from V and 4 bases from J, with 18 bases in between. Germline CDR1 is SEHNR and CDR2 is FQNEAQ (reference sequence). The CDR3 loop is CASSPVLEGGNQPQHF. The CDR3 DNA sequence: TGTGCCAGCAGCCCGGTTTTGGAGGGGGGGAATCAGCCCCAGCATTTT. The full variable domain, in which reference TRBV7-9 and TRBJ1-5 provide the parts outside the CDR3, is DTGVSQNPRHKITKRGQNVTFRCDPISEHNRLYWYRQTLGQGPEFLTYFQNEAQLEKSRLLSDRFSAERPKGSFSTLEIQRTEQGDSAMYLCASSPVLEGGNQPQHFGDGTRLSIL.

This clonotype was counted ten times or more. The chain uses TRBV9 and TRBJ2-2; the D is unclear. The germline CDR1 and CDR2 sequences are SGDLS and YYNGEE. Trimming cost V 4 bases and J 2 bases, with 12 bases left between them. The CDR3 covers 15 residues. DNA of the CDR3: TGTGCCAGCAGCCCGTGGGCTCTCAACACCGGGGAGCTGTTTTTT. Translated: CASSPWALNTGELFF.

Ten or more counts support this clonotype. V is TRBV12-3 or TRBV12-4 and J is TRBJ2-2; no firm D call. The germline V and J ends were trimmed by 5 bases and 6 bases, with 10 bases remaining between them. This CDR3 comprises 13 residues. CDR3 nucleotides: TGTGCCAGCAGTCGTATGGGATCCGGGGAGCTGTTTTTT. Amino acids: CASSRMGSGELFF.

This clonotype was counted a few times. This chain connects TRBV4-1 to TRBJ2-7; D is possibly TRBD2 (5 bases). In germline, CDR1 is MGHRA, CDR2 YSYEKL. The length of the CDR3 is 14 residues. With 1 base removed from V and 0 bases from J, the gap between germline ends came to 7 bases. CDR3 DNA: TGCGCCAGCAGCCAAGGACTATCCTCCTACGAGCAGTACTTC. Translated, it gives CASSQGLSSYEQYF.

This clonotype showed up many times. This chain connects TRBV4-1 to TRBJ1-5; no clear D. This CDR3 spans 12 amino acids. The germline gives CDR1 MGHRA, CDR2 YSYEKL. The germline V and J ends were trimmed by 1 base and 8 bases, with 6 bases remaining between them. This CDR3 reads CASSQVGEPQHF. As DNA, the CDR3 is TGCGCCAGCAGCCAAGTGGGTGAGCCCCAGCATTTT.

This clonotype qualifies as medium-sized. The chain uses TRBV10-3 and TRBJ2-6, with D unresolved. CDR3 length: 15 amino acids. The germline V and J ends were trimmed by 3 bases and 2 bases, with 8 bases remaining between them. Germline CDR1 and CDR2: ENHRY and SYGVKD. For the CDR3, the DNA is TGTGCCATCAGTGATGGGTTCACTGGGGCCAACGTCCTGACTTTC. Its protein product is CAISDGFTGANVLTF.

This clonotype has a count of ten or more. The chain uses TRBV7-8 and TRBJ1-2; D is unclear. The ends were cut back, 2 bases at V and 0 bases at J, with 13 bases in the middle. Germline V gives CDR1 SGHVS, CDR2 FQNEAQ. The CDR3 sequence is 16 residues long. As DNA, the CDR3 is TGTGCCAGCAGCTTAATTAAAACAAACCCTAACTATGGCTACACCTTC. Protein sequence: CASSLIKTNPNYGYTF.

Many counts were recorded for this clonotype. The rearrangement uses TRBV7-6 and TRBJ2-4; TRBD1 is a possible D gene (6 bases). CDR1 is SGHVS and CDR2 is FNYEAQ in the germline V gene. V was shortened by 5 bases and J by 3 bases, with 23 bases between the two germline ends. The CDR3 runs to 18 residues. CDR3 sequence reads: CASSPRRQGRFDKNIQYF. CDR3 bases: TGTGCCAGCAGCCCCAGGAGGCAGGGGCGATTTGACAAAAACATTCAGTACTTC.

Points on this clonotype: A much larger clone lies a single base off, so this may be a read error. The rearrangement links TRBV7-9 to TRBJ2-5; D is undetermined. CDR3 length equals 14 residues. Germline V CDR1 and CDR2: SEHNR, FQNEAQ (reference sequence). The DNA for the CDR3 is TGTGCCAGCAGCTCGATGACCGGGTTTGAGACCCGGTACTTC. Protein sequence: CASSSMTGFETRYF.

This clonotype showed up many times. This chain uses TRBV7-6 with TRBJ1-4; no clear D. This CDR3 contains 14 residues. Germline assignment: CDR1 SGHVS and CDR2 FNYEAQ. Trimming shortened V by 1 base and J by 11 bases, and 14 bases separated the two germline ends. CDR3 nucleotides: TGTGCCAGCAGCTTAGGATCGGACGTTGGCAAACTGTTTTTT. Translation gives CASSLGSDVGKLFF.

A word on this clonotype: Just one base apart from a much larger clone, this may be a read error. The rearrangement joins TRBV12-3 or TRBV12-4 to TRBJ2-2, with D uncertain. The CDR3 is 13 residues long. V was cut by 5 bases and J by 4 bases, with 8 bases left in between. The CDR3 loop is CASSLFSTGELFF. The CDR3 coding sequence is TGTGCCAGCAGTCTCTTTAGCACCGGGGAGCTGTTTTTT.

This clonotype has more than one count but fewer than ten. A read error may be the cause here, since a much bigger clone is one base away. The DNA for the CDR3 is TGTGCCAGCAGCCCCGGGACTTTGAGTACGCAGTATTTT. This codes for CASSPGTLSTQYF. V is TRBV3-1 and J is TRBJ2-3; D possibly corresponds to TRBD2 (6 bases). Germline V gives CDR1 LGHDT, CDR2 YNNKEL (reference sequence). This CDR3 has 13 amino acids. The V end was cut by 4 bases, the J end by 8 bases, with 13 bases between.

This rearrangement joins TRBV5-6 to TRBJ2-7; unclear D gene. Germline assignment: CDR1 SGHDT and CDR2 YYEEEE. The CDR3 consists of 13 residues. V lost 4 bases and J lost 3, with 11 bases in between. The CDR3 coding sequence is TGTGCCAGCAGCATAACGACAATCTACGAGCAGTACTTC. It yields the protein CASSITTIYEQYF.

About this clonotype itself: A much bigger clone sits one base away, suggesting this may be a read error. The chain uses TRBV9 and TRBJ2-3; D might be TRBD1 or TRBD2, each matching 6 bases. CDR1 and CDR2 (germline): SGDLS, YYNGEE. Trimming took 9 bases from V and 2 from J, leaving 19 bases between them. The CDR3 totals 15 residues. Here the CDR3 reads CANRDSGTNTDTQYF. The CDR3 DNA is TGTGCCAACAGGGACTCCGGGACCAACACAGATACGCAGTATTTT.

This clonotype turned up a few times. The CDR3 sequence is CASSPPTGVQFF. CDR3 nucleotide sequence: TGTGCCAGCAGTCCCCCAACTGGGGTGCAGTTCTTC. The rearrangement joins TRBV28 to TRBJ2-1, with D unclear. V was shortened by 5 bases and J by 12 bases, with 14 bases between the two germline ends. The CDR3 consists of 12 residues. The germline V gene encodes CDR1 MDHEN and CDR2 SYDVKM.

This clonotype was observed at least ten times. V gene TRBV28 combines with J gene TRBJ1-5, with D maybe TRBD1 (6 bases). Trimming left V 3 bases short and J 4 bases short, with 10 bases between. The CDR3 covers 14 residues. The germline gives CDR1 MDHEN, CDR2 SYDVKM. CDR3: CASSFMGANQPQHF. The CDR3 region has the DNA TGTGCCAGCAGTTTTATGGGGGCGAATCAGCCCCAGCATTTT. Supplemented by reference TRBV28 and TRBJ1-5, the full variable domain reads DVKVTQSSRYLVKRTGEKVFLECVQDMDHENMFWYRQDPGLGLRLIYFSYDVKMKEKGDIPEGYSVSREKKERFSLILESASTNQTSMYLCASSFMGANQPQHFGDGTRLSIL.

This clonotype was counted many times. This chain links TRBV7-8 with TRBJ2-1; no definite D call. Germline lookup yields CDR1 SGHVS and CDR2 FQNEAQ. The CDR3 consists of 14 residues. Trimming pared 1 base from V and 4 bases from J, leaving 8 bases between. CDR3 in DNA: TGTGCCAGCAGCTTAGAACTGTGGTACAATGAGCAGTTCTTC. The encoded protein is CASSLELWYNEQFF.

This clonotype was counted between two and nine times. The gene calls are TRBV15 and TRBJ2-5; D possibly corresponds to TRBD2 (6 bases). The CDR3 spans 14 residues. Trimming left V 1 base short and J 4 bases short, with 10 bases between. The germline V gene has CDR1 LNHNV and CDR2 YYDKDF (reference sequence). In nucleotides, the CDR3 is TGTGCCACCAGCAGAGGTCCAGCGGGAGAGACCCAGTACTTC. Its protein is CATSRGPAGETQYF.

This clonotype showed up many times. The chain has TRBV5-1 and TRBJ2-7, with 10 bases identical to TRBD2. Per the germline V gene, CDR1 is SGHRS and CDR2 is YFSETQ. After removal of 3 bases from V and 3 bases from J, the junction contained 3 bases not matched to a gene. The CDR3 has 14 residues. The CDR3 bases are TGCGCCAGCAGCTCTAGCGGGAGTTTCTACGAGCAGTACTTC. Its protein product is CASSSSGSFYEQYF.

This clonotype was detected many times. CDR3 sequence: CASSLTGAGTSTDTQYF. The CDR3 DNA reads TGTGCCAGCAGCTTAACTGGGGCAGGGACTAGCACAGATACGCAGTATTTT. The V gene is TRBV7-9, the J gene TRBJ2-3; tentative D call: TRBD2 (6 bases). V was shortened by 2 bases and J by 0 bases, with 15 bases between the two germline ends. Germline CDR1 reads SEHNR; CDR2 reads FQNEAQ (reference sequence). The CDR3 has 17 amino acids.

The genes are TRBV28 and TRBJ2-3, with D unclear. Germline loops: CDR1 MDHEN, CDR2 SYDVKM. Trimming took off 4 bases at V and 2 bases at J, with 22 bases between the two ends. The CDR3 runs to 18 residues. CDR3: CASSSQTSALPNTDTQYF. The DNA for the CDR3 is TGTGCCAGCAGTTCACAGACATCAGCTCTCCCGAACACAGATACGCAGTATTTT.

The sample holds many counts of this clonotype. J is TRBJ2-5 and V is TRBV27; no clear D gene. V was trimmed by 1 base and J by 0 bases, leaving 12 bases between them. The CDR3 is made up of 16 amino acids. Germline-derived CDR1 and CDR2 are MNHEY and SMNVEV (reference sequence). The CDR3 protein is CASSLLSDSHQETQYF. The CDR3 nucleotides are TGTGCCAGCAGTTTATTATCCGACTCCCACCAAGAGACCCAGTACTTC.

This clonotype was seen many times. V is TRBV30 and J is TRBJ2-7, with D maybe TRBD2 (5 bases). Germline lookup yields CDR1 GTSNPN and CDR2 SVGIG (reference sequence). The length of the CDR3 is 14 residues. V was pared by 0 bases and J by 0 bases, with 9 bases between. In DNA form, the CDR3 reads TGTGCCTGGAGTGTGGGGAGATTCTCCTACGAGCAGTACTTC. The encoded protein is CAWSVGRFSYEQYF.